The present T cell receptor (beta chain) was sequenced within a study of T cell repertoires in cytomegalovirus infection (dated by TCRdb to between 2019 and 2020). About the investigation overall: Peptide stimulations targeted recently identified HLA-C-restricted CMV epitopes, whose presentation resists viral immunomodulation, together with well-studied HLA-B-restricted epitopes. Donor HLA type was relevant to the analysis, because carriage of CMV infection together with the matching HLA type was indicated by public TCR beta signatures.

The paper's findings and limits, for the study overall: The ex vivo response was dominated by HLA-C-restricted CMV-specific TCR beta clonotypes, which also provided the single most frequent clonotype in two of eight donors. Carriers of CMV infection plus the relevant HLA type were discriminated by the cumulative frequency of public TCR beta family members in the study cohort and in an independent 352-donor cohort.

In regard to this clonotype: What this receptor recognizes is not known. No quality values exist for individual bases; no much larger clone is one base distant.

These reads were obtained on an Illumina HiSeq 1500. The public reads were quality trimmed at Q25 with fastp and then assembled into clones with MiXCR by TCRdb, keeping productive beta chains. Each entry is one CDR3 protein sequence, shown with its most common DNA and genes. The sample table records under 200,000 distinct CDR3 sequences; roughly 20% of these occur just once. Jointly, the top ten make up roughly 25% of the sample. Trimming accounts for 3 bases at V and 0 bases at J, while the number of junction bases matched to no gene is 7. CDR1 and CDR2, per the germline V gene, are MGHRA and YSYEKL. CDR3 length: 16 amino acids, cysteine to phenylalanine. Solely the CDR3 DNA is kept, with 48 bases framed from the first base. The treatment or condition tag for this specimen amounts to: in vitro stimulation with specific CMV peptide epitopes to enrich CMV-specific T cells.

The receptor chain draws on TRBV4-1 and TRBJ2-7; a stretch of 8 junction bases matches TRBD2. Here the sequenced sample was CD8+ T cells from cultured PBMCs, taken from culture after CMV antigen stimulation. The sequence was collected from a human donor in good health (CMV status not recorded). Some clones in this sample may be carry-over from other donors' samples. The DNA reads TGCGCCAGCAGCCACGCGGGGCGGGGGGACTCCTACGAGCAGTACTTC. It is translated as CASSHAGRGDSYEQYF.